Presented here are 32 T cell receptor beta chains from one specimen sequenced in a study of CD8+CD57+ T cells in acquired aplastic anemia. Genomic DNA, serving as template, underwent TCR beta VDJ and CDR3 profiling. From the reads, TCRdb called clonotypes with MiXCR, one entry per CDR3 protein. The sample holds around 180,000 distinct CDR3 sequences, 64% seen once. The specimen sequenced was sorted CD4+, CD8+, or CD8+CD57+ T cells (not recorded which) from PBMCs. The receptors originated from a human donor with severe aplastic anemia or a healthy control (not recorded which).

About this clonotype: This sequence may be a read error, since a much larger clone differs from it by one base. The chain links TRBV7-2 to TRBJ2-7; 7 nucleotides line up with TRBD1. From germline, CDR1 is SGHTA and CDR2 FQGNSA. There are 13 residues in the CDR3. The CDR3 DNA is TGTGCCAGCAGCTTAAAGGGGGCGTGGGAGCAGTGCTTC. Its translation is CASSLKGAWEQCF. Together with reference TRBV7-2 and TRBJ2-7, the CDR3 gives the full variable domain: GAGVSQSPSNKVTEKGKDVELRCDPISGHTALYWYRQSLGQGLEFLIYFQGNSAPDKSGLPSDRFSAERTGGSVSTLTIQRTQQEDSAVYLCASSLKGAWEQCFGPGTRLTVT.

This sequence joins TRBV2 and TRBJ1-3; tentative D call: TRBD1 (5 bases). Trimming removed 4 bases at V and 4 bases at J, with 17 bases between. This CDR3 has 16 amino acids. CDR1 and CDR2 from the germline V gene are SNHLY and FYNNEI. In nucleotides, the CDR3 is TGTGCCAGCAGTGCCGACAGAAAGTCTCGGGGAAACACCATATATTTT. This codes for CASSADRKSRGNTIYF.

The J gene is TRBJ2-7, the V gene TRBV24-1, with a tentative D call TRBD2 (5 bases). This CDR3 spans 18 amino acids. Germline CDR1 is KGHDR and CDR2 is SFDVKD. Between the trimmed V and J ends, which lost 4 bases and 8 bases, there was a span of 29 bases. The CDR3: CATSDPSDITLPTTKQYF. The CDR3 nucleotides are TGTGCCACCAGTGACCCCTCGGATATCACTCTGCCGACTACGAAGCAGTACTTC.

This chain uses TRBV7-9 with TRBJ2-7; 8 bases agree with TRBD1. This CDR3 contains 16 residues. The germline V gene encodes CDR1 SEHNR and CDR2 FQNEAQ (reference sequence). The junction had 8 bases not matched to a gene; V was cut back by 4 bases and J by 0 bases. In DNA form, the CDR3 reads TGTGCCAGCAGCTCAGACAGGGGCACGTACTCCTACGAGCAGTACTTC. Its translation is CASSSDRGTYSYEQYF.

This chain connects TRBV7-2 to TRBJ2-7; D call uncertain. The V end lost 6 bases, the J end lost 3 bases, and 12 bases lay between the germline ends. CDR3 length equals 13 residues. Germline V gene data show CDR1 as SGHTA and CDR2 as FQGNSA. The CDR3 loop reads CASRDQWGYEQYF. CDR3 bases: TGTGCCAGCAGAGACCAATGGGGCTACGAGCAGTACTTC.

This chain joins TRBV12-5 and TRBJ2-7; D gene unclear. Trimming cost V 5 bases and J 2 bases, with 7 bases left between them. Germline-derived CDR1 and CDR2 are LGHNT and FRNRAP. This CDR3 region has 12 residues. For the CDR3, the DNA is TGTGCTAGTGGTATATCAGCCTACGAGCAGTACTTC. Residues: CASGISAYEQYF.

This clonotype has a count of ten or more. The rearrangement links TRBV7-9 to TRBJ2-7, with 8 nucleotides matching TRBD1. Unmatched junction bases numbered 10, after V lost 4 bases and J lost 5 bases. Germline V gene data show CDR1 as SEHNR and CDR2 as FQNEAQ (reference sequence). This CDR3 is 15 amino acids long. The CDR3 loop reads CASSSKLGRGHEQYF. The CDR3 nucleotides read TGTGCCAGCAGCTCCAAGTTGGGCAGGGGGCACGAGCAGTACTTC.

This chain's CDR3 is CSVTSGRESSYNEQFF. DNA of the CDR3: TGCAGCGTAACTAGCGGGAGGGAAAGCTCCTACAATGAGCAGTTCTTC. The chain carries TRBV29-1 and TRBJ2-1; 13 nucleotides align to TRBD2. The CDR3 has 16 amino acids. After removal of 6 bases from V and 0 bases from J, the junction contained 5 bases not matched to a gene. Germline-derived CDR1 and CDR2 are SQVTM and ANQGSEA.

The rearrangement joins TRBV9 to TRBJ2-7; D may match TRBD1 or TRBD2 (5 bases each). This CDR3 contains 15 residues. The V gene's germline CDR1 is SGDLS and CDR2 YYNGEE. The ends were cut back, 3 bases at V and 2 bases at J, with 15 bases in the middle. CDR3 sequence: CASSAAPGPAYEQYF. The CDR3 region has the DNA TGTGCCAGCAGCGCAGCGCCGGGGCCGGCCTACGAGCAGTACTTC.

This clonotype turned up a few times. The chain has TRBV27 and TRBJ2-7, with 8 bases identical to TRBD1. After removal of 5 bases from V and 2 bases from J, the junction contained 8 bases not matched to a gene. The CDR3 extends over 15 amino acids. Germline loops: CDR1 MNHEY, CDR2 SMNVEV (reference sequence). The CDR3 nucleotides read TGTGCCAGCAGTGGCCAGGGGGCCAGGGCCTACGAGCAGTACTTC. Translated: CASSGQGARAYEQYF.

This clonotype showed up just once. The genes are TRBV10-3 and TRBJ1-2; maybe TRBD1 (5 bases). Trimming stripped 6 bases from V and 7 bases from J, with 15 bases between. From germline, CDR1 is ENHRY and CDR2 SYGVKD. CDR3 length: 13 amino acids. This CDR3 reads CAIRAGQGGGYTF. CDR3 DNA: TGTGCCATCAGGGCAGGGCAGGGAGGTGGCTACACCTTC.

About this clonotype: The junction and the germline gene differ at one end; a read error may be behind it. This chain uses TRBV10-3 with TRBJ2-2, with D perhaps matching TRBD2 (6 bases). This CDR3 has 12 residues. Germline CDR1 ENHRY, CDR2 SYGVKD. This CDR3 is CAIARYAGGLFF. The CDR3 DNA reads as TGTGCCATCGCTAGATACGCCGGGGGGCTGTTTTTT.

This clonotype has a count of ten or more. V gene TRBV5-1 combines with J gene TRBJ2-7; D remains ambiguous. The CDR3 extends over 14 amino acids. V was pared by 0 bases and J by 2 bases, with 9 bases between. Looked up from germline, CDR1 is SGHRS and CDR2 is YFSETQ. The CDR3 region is CASSLAVETYEQYF. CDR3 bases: TGCGCCAGCAGCTTGGCCGTGGAAACCTACGAGCAGTACTTC.

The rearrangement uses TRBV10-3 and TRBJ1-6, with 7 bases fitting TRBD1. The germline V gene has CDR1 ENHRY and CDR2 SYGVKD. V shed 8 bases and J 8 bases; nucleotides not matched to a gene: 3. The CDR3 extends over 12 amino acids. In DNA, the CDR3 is TGTGCCATCCGGACAGGAGATTCACCCCTCCACTTT. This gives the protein CAIRTGDSPLHF.

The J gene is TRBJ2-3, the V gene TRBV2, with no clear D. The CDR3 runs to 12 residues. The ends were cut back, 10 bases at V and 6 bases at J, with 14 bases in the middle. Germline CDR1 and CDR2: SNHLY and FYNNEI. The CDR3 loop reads CATHRLSDTQYF. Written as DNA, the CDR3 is TGTGCCACGCACCGGCTTAGTGATACGCAGTATTTT.

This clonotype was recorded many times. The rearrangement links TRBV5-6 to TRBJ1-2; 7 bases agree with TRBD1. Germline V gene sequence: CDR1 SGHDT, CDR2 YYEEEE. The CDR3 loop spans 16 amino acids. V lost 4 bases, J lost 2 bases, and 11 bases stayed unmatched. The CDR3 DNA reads TGTGCCAGCAGCCCGACAGGGACACTCCTCAACTATGGCTACACCTTC. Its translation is CASSPTGTLLNYGYTF.

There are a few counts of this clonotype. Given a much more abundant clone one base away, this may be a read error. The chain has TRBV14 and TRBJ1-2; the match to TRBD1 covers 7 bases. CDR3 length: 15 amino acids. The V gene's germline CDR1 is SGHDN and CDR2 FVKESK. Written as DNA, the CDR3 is TGTGCCAGCAGCCACCAGACAGGGCTCAACTATGACTACACCTTC. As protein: CASSHQTGLNYDYTF.

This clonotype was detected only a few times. For the CDR3, the DNA is TGCGCCAGCTCGGATACGGGGTACAATGAGCAGTTCTTC. This encodes CASSDTGYNEQFF. This rearrangement joins TRBV4-1 to TRBJ2-1, with a weak D call TRBD2 (5 bases). The V gene lost 8 bases and the J gene lost 4 bases, with 12 bases spanning the gap. Germline CDR1 is MGHRA and CDR2 is YSYEKL. The CDR3 sequence is 13 residues long.

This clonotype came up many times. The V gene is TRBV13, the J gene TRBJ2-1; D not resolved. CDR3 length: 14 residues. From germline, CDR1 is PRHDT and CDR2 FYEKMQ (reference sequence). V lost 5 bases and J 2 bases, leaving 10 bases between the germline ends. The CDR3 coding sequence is TGTGCCAGCAGCGCCCGGGCGGCCTACAATGAGCAGTTCTTC. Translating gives CASSARAAYNEQFF.

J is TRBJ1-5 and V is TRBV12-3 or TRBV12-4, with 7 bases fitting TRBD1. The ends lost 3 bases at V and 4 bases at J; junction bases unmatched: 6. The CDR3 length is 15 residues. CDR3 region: CASSLDGTANQPQHF. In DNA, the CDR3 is TGTGCCAGCAGTTTGGACGGGACAGCTAATCAGCCCCAGCATTTT.

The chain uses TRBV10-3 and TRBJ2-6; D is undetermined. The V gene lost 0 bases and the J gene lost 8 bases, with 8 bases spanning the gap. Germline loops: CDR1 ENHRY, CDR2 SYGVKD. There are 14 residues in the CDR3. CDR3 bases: TGTGCCATCAGTGAGTCGGGCGGTTCCAACGTCCTGACTTTC. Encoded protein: CAISESGGSNVLTF.

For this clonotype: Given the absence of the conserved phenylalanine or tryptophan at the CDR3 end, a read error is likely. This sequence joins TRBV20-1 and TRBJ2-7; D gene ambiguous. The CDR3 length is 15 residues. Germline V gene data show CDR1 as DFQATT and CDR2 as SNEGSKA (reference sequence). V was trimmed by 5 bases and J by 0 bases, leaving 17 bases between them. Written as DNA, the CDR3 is TGCAGTGCTGGCGGTGGCGGAACCCTCTCCTACGAGCAGTACCTC. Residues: CSAGGGGTLSYEQYL.

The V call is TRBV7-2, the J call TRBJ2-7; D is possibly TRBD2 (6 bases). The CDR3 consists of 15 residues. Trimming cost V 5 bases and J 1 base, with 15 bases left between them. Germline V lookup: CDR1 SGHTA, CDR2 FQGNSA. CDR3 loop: CASSPLGGASYEQYF. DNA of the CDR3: TGTGCCAGCAGCCCCCTGGGGGGTGCGTCCTACGAGCAGTACTTC.

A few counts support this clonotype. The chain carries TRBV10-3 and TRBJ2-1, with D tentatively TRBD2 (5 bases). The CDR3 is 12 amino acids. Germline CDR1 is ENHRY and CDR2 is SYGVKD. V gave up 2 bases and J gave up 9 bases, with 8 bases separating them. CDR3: CAISERGLEQFF. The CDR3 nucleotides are TGTGCCATCAGTGAGCGCGGACTTGAGCAGTTCTTC.

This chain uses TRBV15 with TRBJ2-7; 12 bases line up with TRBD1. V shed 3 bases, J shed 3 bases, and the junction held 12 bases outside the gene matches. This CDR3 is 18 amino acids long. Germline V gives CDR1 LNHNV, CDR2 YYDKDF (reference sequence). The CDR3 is CATSSSRSGQGAFYEQYF. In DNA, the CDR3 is TGTGCCACCAGCAGCTCCAGGTCGGGACAGGGGGCCTTCTACGAGCAGTACTTC.

The CDR3 coding sequence is TGTGCCAGCAGCGTGGCAGTCTCCTATAATTCACCCCTCCACTTT. Translated: CASSVAVSYNSPLHF. This rearrangement joins TRBV9 to TRBJ1-6; no firm D call. In germline, CDR1 is SGDLS, CDR2 YYNGEE. This CDR3 is built from 15 residues. V lost 2 bases and J 0 bases, leaving 6 bases between the germline ends.

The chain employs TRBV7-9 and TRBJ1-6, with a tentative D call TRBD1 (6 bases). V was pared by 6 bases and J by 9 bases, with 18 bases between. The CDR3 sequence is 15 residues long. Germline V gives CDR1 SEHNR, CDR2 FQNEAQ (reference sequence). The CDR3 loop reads CASSRTQGWGSPLHF. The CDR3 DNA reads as TGTGCCAGCAGTCGAACCCAGGGGTGGGGTTCACCCCTCCACTTT. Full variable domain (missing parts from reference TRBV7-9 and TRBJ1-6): DTGVSQNPRHKITKRGQNVTFRCDPISEHNRLYWYRQTLGQGPEFLTYFQNEAQLEKSRLLSDRFSAERPKGSFSTLEIQRTEQGDSAMYLCASSRTQGWGSPLHFGNGTRLTVT.

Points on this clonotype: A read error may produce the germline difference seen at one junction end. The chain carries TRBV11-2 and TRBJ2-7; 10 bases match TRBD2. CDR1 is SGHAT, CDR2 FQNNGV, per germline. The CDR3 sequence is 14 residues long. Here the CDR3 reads CASSSVAGGHEQPF. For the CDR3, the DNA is TGTGCCAGCAGCTCCGTAGCGGGAGGACATGAGCAGCCCTTC.

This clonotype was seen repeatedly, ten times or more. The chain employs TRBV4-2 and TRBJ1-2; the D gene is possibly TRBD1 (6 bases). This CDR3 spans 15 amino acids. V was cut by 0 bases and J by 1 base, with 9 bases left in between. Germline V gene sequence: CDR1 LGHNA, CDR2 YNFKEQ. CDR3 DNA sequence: TGTGCCAGCAGCCAAGACCGGACAGTTAACTATGGCTACACCTTC. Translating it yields CASSQDRTVNYGYTF.

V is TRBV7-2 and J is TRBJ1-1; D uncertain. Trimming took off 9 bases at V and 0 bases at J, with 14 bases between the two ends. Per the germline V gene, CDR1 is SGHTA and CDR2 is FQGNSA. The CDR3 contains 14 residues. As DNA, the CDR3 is TGTGCCAGTGTGGACCGGTGGTTGAACACTGAAGCTTTCTTT. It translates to CASVDRWLNTEAFF. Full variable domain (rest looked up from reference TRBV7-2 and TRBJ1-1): GAGVSQSPSNKVTEKGKDVELRCDPISGHTALYWYRQSLGQGLEFLIYFQGNSAPDKSGLPSDRFSAERTGGSVSTLTIQRTQQEDSAVYLCASVDRWLNTEAFFGQGTRLTVV.

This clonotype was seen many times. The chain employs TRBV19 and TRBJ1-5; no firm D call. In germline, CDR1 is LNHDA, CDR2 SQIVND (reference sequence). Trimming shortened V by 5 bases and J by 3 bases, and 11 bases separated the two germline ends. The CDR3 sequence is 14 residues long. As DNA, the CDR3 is TGTGCCAGTAGTTTGGGGTTCGACAATCAGCCCCAGCATTTT. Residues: CASSLGFDNQPQHF.

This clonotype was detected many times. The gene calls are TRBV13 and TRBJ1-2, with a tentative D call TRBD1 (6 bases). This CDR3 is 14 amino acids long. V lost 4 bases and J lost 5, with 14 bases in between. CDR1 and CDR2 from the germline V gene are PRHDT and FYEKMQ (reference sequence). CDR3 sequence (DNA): TGTGCCAGCAGCTCAGCCATACAGGGATATGGCTACACCTTC. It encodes CASSSAIQGYGYTF.